This TCR beta chain stems from a study of T cells in tuberculosis. At the level of the study: Within 7 days of starting treatment, or before, PBMC were stored. Whole-study findings and limits: Shorter CDR3-alpha in active tuberculosis partly drove smaller distances. Active tuberculosis TCR-alpha repertoires lay closer to GMM-specific TCRs than IGRA-negative controls, suggesting clonal expansion.

Time point here: new active TB diagnosis, blood taken before or within 7 days of starting treatment. With regard to this clone: No antigen is known for it.

The assay was immunoSEQ multiplex PCR, and TCRdb's table has in-frame clones only and misses some. The sample shows roughly 34,000 clones, over 85% of them seen only once. Per germline, CDR1 SGHTA and CDR2 FQGNSA. This CDR3 is 12 amino acids long. V shed 0 bases and J shed 5 bases, with 4 bases lying between them. The source was PBMCs, collected at tuberculosis diagnosis. The V call is TRBV7-2, the J call TRBJ2-5, with D hard to call. The clonotype originates from an adult with tuberculosis. CDR3 sequence: CASSLASETQYF. The CDR3 region has the DNA TGTGCCAGCAGCTTAGCGAGTGAGACCCAGTACTTC.